A single sample is the source of the 18 T cell receptor beta chains below, sequenced in a study of regulatory T cells in long-lasting Graves disease. Time point reported: newly diagnosed GD, antithyroid drugs for less than 3 months. Preparation of the TCR library used RNA extracted from PBMCs. Libraries of TCR beta came from iRepertoire HTBI primers plus Arm-PCR of CDR3 regions. TCRdb reanalysed the multiplex PCR reads using MiXCR and keeps one entry per CDR3 protein. The repertoire holds roughly 440,000 distinct CDR3 sequences, with about 15% as singletons. These data also featured in a second study, about T cells in Graves' hyperthyroidism and ophthalmopathy.

The sequencing used peripheral blood mononuclear cells (PBMCs), collected at new diagnosis, from a patient treated with antithyroid drugs. These receptors all stem from a woman under 30 with Graves disease.

With respect to this clonotype: A single base separates this from a much larger clone, so it may be a read error. The rearrangement uses TRBV20-1 and TRBJ2-7, with 9 bases lining up with TRBD1. The V and J ends lost 1 base and 6 bases, in that order; junction bases with no gene match: 4. The V gene's germline CDR1 is DFQATT and CDR2 SNEGSKA (reference sequence). This CDR3 is built from 13 residues. CDR3 sequence reads: CSARGTGDIEQYF. The CDR3 DNA reads TGCAGTGCTAGAGGGACAGGGGACATCGAGCAGTACTTC.

This clonotype was picked up many times. The chain is built from TRBV7-9 and TRBJ2-1, with TRBD1 identical over 8 bases. This CDR3 has 14 amino acids. J gave up 7 bases and V 5 bases, and 7 bases lay outside the gene matches. Per the germline V gene, CDR1 is SEHNR and CDR2 is FQNEAQ (reference sequence). In DNA, the CDR3 is TGTGCCAGCAGCCCGAACAGACAGGGGAATGAGCAGTTCTTC. Residues: CASSPNRQGNEQFF.

This clonotype was observed many times. The chain employs TRBV5-1 and TRBJ2-7; a weak D match, TRBD2 (5 bases). Germline V gene lookup returns CDR1 SGHRS and CDR2 YFSETQ. CDR3 length: 14 amino acids. The V end was cut by 4 bases, the J end by 4 bases, with 15 bases between. The CDR3 is CASSQTGFRYEQYF. Here the CDR3 DNA reads TGCGCCAGCAGCCAAACGGGATTCAGATACGAGCAGTACTTC.

The table lists this clonotype with many counts. This chain links TRBV20-1 with TRBJ1-1, with a weak D call TRBD1 (6 bases). The ends were cut back, 3 bases at V and 3 bases at J, with 11 bases in the middle. Germline V CDR1 and CDR2: DFQATT, SNEGSKA (reference sequence). CDR3 length: 13 residues. CDR3 protein: CSARPTGYTEAFF. DNA of the CDR3: TGCAGTGCTAGGCCCACAGGGTACACTGAAGCTTTCTTT.

The chain recombines TRBV7-9 with TRBJ1-5; maybe TRBD1 (5 bases). Germline loops: CDR1 SEHNR, CDR2 FQNEAQ (reference sequence). The CDR3 contains 13 residues. The ends were cut back, 3 bases at V and 9 bases at J, with 12 bases in the middle. The CDR3 DNA reads as TGTGCCAGCAGCTTCGAGGGACGTGGGCCCCAGCATTTT. It specifies CASSFEGRGPQHF.

Concerning this clonotype itself: This may be a read error, as it is one base from a much larger clone. The chain carries TRBV18 and TRBJ1-1; no clear D gene. V was pared by 2 bases and J by 0 bases, with 10 bases between. The CDR3 consists of 15 residues. CDR1 is KGHSH, CDR2 LQKENI, per germline. CDR3 nucleotides: TGTGCCAGCTCACCAACAATGAACGTGAACACTGAAGCTTTCTTT. This encodes CASSPTMNVNTEAFF.

This clonotype was seen many times. This rearrangement joins TRBV12-5 to TRBJ2-7; tentative D call: TRBD2 (6 bases). V lost 2 bases to trimming and J lost 0 bases, with 11 bases between them. CDR3 size: 15 residues. Per germline, CDR1 LGHNT and CDR2 FRNRAP. CDR3 loop: CASGLWREYSYEQYF. The CDR3 nucleotides read TGTGCTAGTGGTTTGTGGAGGGAATACTCCTACGAGCAGTACTTC. Looking up the rest from reference TRBV12-5 and TRBJ2-7 gives the full variable domain: DARVTQTPRHKVTEMGQEVTMRCQPILGHNTVFWYRQTMMQGLELLAYFRNRAPLDDSGMPKDRFSAEMPDATLATLKIQPSEPRDSAVYFCASGLWREYSYEQYFGPGTRLTVT.

V is TRBV20-1 and J is TRBJ2-5; 9 bases are shared with TRBD1. V lost 5 bases to trimming and J lost 3 bases; unmatched junction nucleotides: 4. Germline lookup yields CDR1 DFQATT and CDR2 SNEGSKA (reference sequence). The CDR3 loop spans 13 amino acids. CDR3: CSADRGAEETQYF. CDR3 in DNA: TGCAGTGCTGACAGGGGGGCTGAAGAGACCCAGTACTTC.

The CDR3 protein is CASSTRGLDEKLFF. The DNA of the CDR3 is TGTGCCAGCAGCACCAGGGGGCTAGATGAAAAACTGTTTTTT. V and J are TRBV7-9 and TRBJ1-4; the match to TRBD1 covers 8 bases. V lost 5 bases, J lost 6 bases, and 5 bases stayed unmatched. In germline, CDR1 is SEHNR, CDR2 FQNEAQ (reference sequence). The CDR3 loop spans 14 amino acids.

Only a few counts were recorded for this clonotype. This rearrangement joins TRBV20-1 to TRBJ1-3; maybe TRBD1 (6 bases). CDR1 is DFQATT and CDR2 is SNEGSKA in the germline V gene (reference sequence). Trimming cost V 0 bases and J 2 bases, with 11 bases left between them. This CDR3 has 15 residues. The CDR3 here is CSARDLQGAGNTIYF. CDR3 coding DNA: TGCAGTGCTAGAGACCTACAGGGAGCTGGAAACACCATATATTTT.

This clonotype was observed at least ten times. V and J are TRBV28 and TRBJ2-4, with a tentative D call TRBD2 (6 bases). The CDR3 covers 14 residues. V was shortened by 9 bases and J by 2 bases, with 14 bases between the two germline ends. Per germline, CDR1 MDHEN and CDR2 SYDVKM. CDR3 in amino acids: CASDPAGPKNIQYF. CDR3 coding DNA: TGTGCCAGTGATCCGGCGGGGCCCAAAAACATTCAGTACTTC.

This clonotype appeared a few times. The J gene is TRBJ2-2, the V gene TRBV5-1, with 9 bases that match TRBD2. This CDR3 region has 16 residues. With 3 bases clipped from V and 2 bases from J, the junction kept 5 bases outside the gene matches. Germline CDR1 and CDR2: SGHRS and YFSETQ. CDR3: CASSSLAGANTGELFF. The CDR3 coding sequence is TGCGCCAGCAGCTCCTTAGCGGGAGCTAACACCGGGGAGCTGTTTTTT.

The chain is built from TRBV24-1 and TRBJ2-1; D possibly corresponds to TRBD2 (5 bases). The V and J ends lost 3 bases and 2 bases respectively, with 19 bases between them. CDR3 length: 18 residues. Germline V lookup: CDR1 KGHDR, CDR2 SFDVKD. CDR3 DNA: TGTGCCACCAGTGATCCCGCCCACTCAGCGGAACCCTACAATGAGCAGTTCTTC. It specifies CATSDPAHSAEPYNEQFF.

This clonotype appeared a few times. The chain joins TRBV11-2 to TRBJ2-7; TRBD2 aligns across 8 bases. Germline values: CDR1 SGHAT, CDR2 FQNNGV. J lost 4 bases, V lost 0 bases, and 5 bases had no gene match. This CDR3 region has 15 residues. CDR3 sequence: CASSLENGRGYEQYF. The CDR3 DNA sequence: TGTGCCAGCAGCTTAGAAAACGGGAGGGGGTACGAGCAGTACTTC.

This clonotype came up many times. The V call is TRBV7-2, the J call TRBJ2-7, with D possibly being TRBD1 or TRBD2 (5 bases each). V lost 0 bases, J lost 3 bases, and 9 bases lay in between. The V gene's germline CDR1 is SGHTA and CDR2 FQGNSA. The CDR3 extends over 14 amino acids. CDR3 in amino acids: CASSLASGGYEQYF. The CDR3, as DNA: TGTGCCAGCAGCTTAGCGTCTGGGGGCTACGAGCAGTACTTC.

This clonotype has just a few counts. At one boundary the junction diverges from the germline segment, which might be a read error. J is TRBJ1-2 and V is TRBV5-5; D call uncertain. The CDR3 has 13 residues. Germline V CDR1 and CDR2: SGHKS, YYEKEE (reference sequence). The CDR3 reads CASRLDLSYGYTF. Here the CDR3 DNA reads TGTGCCAGCAGGTTGGACCTCTCCTATGGCTACACCTTC.

The rearrangement links TRBV6-1 to TRBJ1-5, with a weak D call TRBD1 (5 bases). Looked up from germline, CDR1 is MNHNS and CDR2 is SASEGT. CDR3 length equals 16 residues. V lost 4 bases, J lost 2 bases, and 15 bases lay in between. The CDR3 region has the DNA TGTGCCAGCAGTGTGATGGTAGGGGCCCGCAATCAGCCCCAGCATTTT. Translated: CASSVMVGARNQPQHF.

The sample holds a few counts of this clonotype. V usage is TRBV27 and J usage is TRBJ2-6; D is perhaps TRBD2 (7 bases). V was shortened by 4 bases and J by 4 bases, with 14 bases between the two germline ends. This CDR3 has 16 amino acids. The germline V gene has CDR1 MNHEY and CDR2 SMNVEV (reference sequence). CDR3 protein: CASSSMGGLGANVLTF. Written as DNA, the CDR3 is TGTGCCAGCAGTTCCATGGGGGGGCTAGGGGCCAACGTCCTGACTTTC. Drawing the rest from reference TRBV27 and TRBJ2-6, the complete variable domain is EAQVTQNPRYLITVTGKKLTVTCSQNMNHEYMSWYRQDPGLGLRQIYYSMNVEVTDKGDVPEGYKVSRKEKRNFPLILESPSPNQTSLYFCASSSMGGLGANVLTFGAGSRLTVL.